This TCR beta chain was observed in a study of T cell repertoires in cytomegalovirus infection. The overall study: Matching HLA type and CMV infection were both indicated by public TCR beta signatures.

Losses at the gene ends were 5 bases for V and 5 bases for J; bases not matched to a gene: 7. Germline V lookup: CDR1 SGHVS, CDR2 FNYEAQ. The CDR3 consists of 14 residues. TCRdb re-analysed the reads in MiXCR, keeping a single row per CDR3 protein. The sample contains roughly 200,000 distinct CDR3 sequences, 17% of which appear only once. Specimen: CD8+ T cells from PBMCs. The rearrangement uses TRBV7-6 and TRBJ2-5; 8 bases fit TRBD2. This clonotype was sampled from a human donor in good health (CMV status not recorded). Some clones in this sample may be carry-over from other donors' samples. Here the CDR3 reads CASSPRGGLETQYF. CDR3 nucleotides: TGTGCCAGCAGCCCTCGGGGGGGGTTGGAGACCCAGTACTTC.